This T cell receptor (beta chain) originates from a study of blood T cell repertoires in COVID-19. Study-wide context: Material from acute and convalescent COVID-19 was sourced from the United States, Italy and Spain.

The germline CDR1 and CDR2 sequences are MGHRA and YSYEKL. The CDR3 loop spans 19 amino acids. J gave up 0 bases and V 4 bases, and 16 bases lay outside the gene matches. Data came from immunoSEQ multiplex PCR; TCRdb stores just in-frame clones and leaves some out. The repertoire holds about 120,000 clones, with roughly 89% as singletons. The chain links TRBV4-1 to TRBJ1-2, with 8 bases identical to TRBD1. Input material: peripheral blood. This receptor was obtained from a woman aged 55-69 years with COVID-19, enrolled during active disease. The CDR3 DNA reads TGCGCCAGCAGCCCTCAACTTATGAAGGACAGGGCCACTAACTATGGCTACACCTTC. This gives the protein CASSPQLMKDRATNYGYTF.